This is a list of T cell receptor beta chains from one sample in a study of Ad26.COV2.S vaccination and SARS-CoV-2 variants. The method was immunoSEQ multiplex PCR; TCRdb's version includes in-frame clones alone and lacks a portion of them. This sample carries a few hundred thousand clones, 87% of them seen once, and the ten largest clones take approximately 3%. Material: peripheral blood, obtained in a trial of Ad26.COV2.S vaccine versus placebo. Receptors originate from a person aged 18-60 years who received the Ad26.COV2.S COVID-19 vaccine or a placebo. Each CDR3 is given with its conserved first and last residue. A D gene is named only where the DNA matches it firmly. Rows give clone size only sometimes, using once, few, many, or a class for an expanded clone.

d_call	v_call	j_call	clone_size	cdr3_aa	cdr3_nt
NA	TRBV18	TRBJ1-1	few	CASSPLSDGQAFF	TGTGCCAGCTCACCACTGAGTGACGGGCAAGCTTTCTTT
NA	TRBV7-9	TRBJ1-4	NA	CATQKGEKLFF	TGTGCCACCCAAAAGGGTGAAAAACTGTTTTTT
NA	TRBV7-2	TRBJ2-2	NA	CASSLVYLSTGELFF	TGTGCCAGCAGCTTAGTTTATCTGAGTACCGGGGAGCTGTTTTTT
NA	TRBV10-3	TRBJ1-1	NA	CAISEPGANTEAFF	TGTGCCATCAGTGAGCCGGGGGCGAACACTGAAGCTTTCTTT
NA	TRBV4-3	TRBJ2-3	NA	CASSQDHRSHTQYF	TGCGCCAGCAGCCAAGATCATCGGTCGCATACGCAGTATTTT
TRBD2	TRBV6-5	TRBJ2-5	once	CASSYSGGRQTQYF	TGTGCCAGCAGTTACTCCGGGGGGAGACAGACCCAGTACTTC
TRBD2	TRBV3-1/TRBV3-2	TRBJ2-2	NA	CASRREVTGELFF	TGTGCCAGCAGGCGGGAGGTCACCGGGGAGCTGTTTTTT
NA	TRBV2	TRBJ2-3	NA	CASTQQGRVTQYF	TGTGCCAGCACTCAACAGGGACGAGTTACGCAGTATTTT
NA	TRBV7-9	TRBJ1-1	NA	CASSPMGTEAFF	TGTGCCAGCAGCCCTATGGGGACTGAAGCTTTCTTT
NA	TRBV7-9	TRBJ1-5	NA	CASSLSDSSNQPQHF	TGTGCCAGCAGCTTATCTGACAGCTCAAATCAGCCCCAGCATTTT
NA	TRBV6-5	TRBJ1-1	NA	CASSYNQMNTEAFF	TGTGCCAGCAGTTATAACCAAATGAACACTGAAGCTTTCTTT
TRBD2	TRBV7-9	TRBJ2-3	NA	CASSLVAGGGVTDTQYF	TGTGCCAGCAGCTTAGTTGCTGGCGGGGGGGTCACAGATACGCAGTATTTT
TRBD2	TRBV7-6	TRBJ2-1	NA	CASSLPGLAAYNEQFF	TGTGCCAGCAGCTTGCCGGGACTAGCGGCCTACAATGAGCAGTTCTTC
NA	TRBV30	TRBJ1-2	NA	CAWSVGGGGYTF	TGTGCCTGGAGTGTTGGTGGGGGCGGCTACACCTTC
TRBD2	TRBV27	TRBJ2-5	NA	CASSRTPLAGGAVWGGQTQYF	TGTGCCAGCAGCCGGACCCCCCTAGCGGGAGGGGCCGTTTGGGGCGGACAGACCCAGTACTTC
TRBD1	TRBV7-9	TRBJ1-2	NA	CASSLTGPRQGGYGYTF	TGTGCCAGCAGCTTAACGGGCCCCCGACAGGGAGGCTATGGCTACACCTTC
TRBD2	TRBV7-9	TRBJ2-7	NA	CASSPGTSGGVRGEQYF	TGTGCCAGCAGCCCAGGGACTAGCGGGGGGGTGAGGGGTGAGCAGTACTTC
TRBD2	TRBV18	TRBJ2-1	NA	CASSPNPSGEQFF	TGTGCCAGCTCACCAAATCCTAGCGGAGAGCAGTTCTTC
TRBD1	TRBV9	TRBJ1-1	NA	CASSRTGRTEAFF	TGTGCCAGCAGTCGGACAGGGCGGACTGAAGCTTTCTTT
NA	TRBV10-3	TRBJ1-1	NA	CAISESHPQLNTEAFF	TGTGCCATCAGTGAGTCGCACCCACAGCTGAACACTGAAGCTTTCTTT
TRBD1	TRBV18	TRBJ1-2	NA	CASSPTGENYGYTF	TGTGCCAGCTCACCGACAGGGGAGAACTATGGCTACACCTTC
NA	TRBV5-8	TRBJ2-3	NA	CASSLPGGVTDTQYF	TGTGCCAGCAGCTTGCCGGGTGGGGTTACAGATACGCAGTATTTT
TRBD2	TRBV6-2/TRBV6-3	TRBJ2-2	NA	CASSSGLAGGELFF	TGTGCCAGCAGTTCCGGACTAGCGGGGGGGGAGCTGTTTTTT
TRBD2	TRBV5-1	TRBJ2-1	NA	CASRKVGLADNEQFF	TGCGCCAGCAGGAAGGTTGGACTAGCGGACAATGAGCAGTTCTTC
NA	TRBV24-1	TRBJ2-1	NA	CATSDSRPDSYNEQFF	TGTGCCACCAGTGATTCCCGACCGGACAGCTACAATGAGCAGTTCTTC
NA	TRBV5-1	TRBJ1-4	NA	CASSLGGSNEKLFF	TGCGCCAGCAGCTTGGGAGGGTCTAATGAAAAACTGTTTTTT
NA	TRBV5-1	TRBJ2-7	NA	CASSPGFRTLRDEQYF	TGCGCCAGCAGCCCTGGTTTTAGGACACTAAGGGACGAGCAGTACTTC
NA	TRBV3-1/TRBV3-2	TRBJ2-6	NA	CASSLGIGRINSGANVLTF	TGTGCCAGCTCTCTAGGAATCGGACGGATAAACTCTGGGGCCAACGTCCTGACTTTC
NA	TRBV18	TRBJ2-3	NA	CASSVTGTDTQYF	TGTGCCAGCTCGGTGACAGGCACAGATACGCAGTATTTT
TRBD1	TRBV10-1	TRBJ2-7	NA	CATGTVRGYEQYF	TGCGCCACTGGGACAGTACGAGGGTACGAGCAGTACTTC
NA	TRBV3-1/TRBV3-2	TRBJ2-7	NA	CASRLGTYEQYF	TGTGCCAGCAGACTTGGAACCTACGAGCAGTACTTC
NA	TRBV10-3	TRBJ1-1	NA	CAKKQGLNTEAFF	TGTGCCAAGAAACAGGGCCTGAACACTGAAGCTTTCTTT
TRBD2	TRBV6-2/TRBV6-3	TRBJ2-3	NA	CASSFPTSGTDTQYF	TGTGCCAGCAGTTTCCCGACTAGCGGCACAGATACGCAGTATTTT
NA	TRBV11-2	TRBJ2-1	NA	CASSPGRWRDKYNEQFF	TGTGCCAGCAGCCCCGGCAGGTGGCGGGATAAATACAATGAGCAGTTCTTC
TRBD1	TRBV7-8	TRBJ2-2	NA	CASSEIGQGGNTGELFF	TGTGCCAGCAGCGAAATCGGACAGGGGGGCAACACCGGGGAGCTGTTTTTT
NA	TRBV4-1	TRBJ1-4	NA	CASSLGQPNEKLFF	TGCGCCAGCAGCCTAGGACAGCCTAATGAAAAACTGTTTTTT
NA	TRBV30	TRBJ2-3	NA	CAWSMLARAADTQYF	TGTGCCTGGAGTATGCTAGCGAGAGCCGCAGATACGCAGTATTTT
TRBD1	TRBV2	TRBJ1-2	once	CASRARTGTGYGYTF	TGTGCCAGCAGGGCCCGAACCGGGACAGGGTATGGCTACACCTTC
NA	TRBV9	TRBJ1-2	NA	CASSVGASGNGYTF	TGTGCCAGCAGCGTAGGGGCGAGCGGAAACGGCTACACCTTC
TRBD1	TRBV7-2	TRBJ1-2	NA	CASRPDRGRHYGYTF	TGTGCCAGCAGACCAGACAGGGGGCGTCACTATGGCTACACCTTC
TRBD2	TRBV29-1	TRBJ2-4	NA	CSVPGTSGSGKNIQYF	TGCAGCGTTCCTGGGACTAGCGGGAGCGGTAAAAACATTCAGTACTTC
TRBD2	TRBV9	TRBJ2-3	NA	CASSVGTSGGSASTDTQYF	TGTGCCAGCAGCGTAGGGACTAGCGGGGGGTCTGCTAGCACAGATACGCAGTATTTT
NA	TRBV30	TRBJ1-6	NA	CAWSGTASPLHF	TGTGCCTGGAGCGGGACTGCTTCACCCCTCCACTTT
TRBD2	TRBV7-3	TRBJ2-5	NA	CASSLGRGRETQYF	TGTGCCAGCAGCTTGGGGAGGGGTAGGGAGACCCAGTACTTC
NA	TRBV9	TRBJ1-5	NA	CASSAGQTNQPQHF	TGTGCCAGCAGCGCCGGACAGACCAATCAGCCCCAGCATTTT
TRBD1	TRBV4-1	TRBJ1-2	NA	CASSATGGGYTF	TGCGCCAGCAGCGCTACAGGGGGCGGCTACACCTTC
TRBD2	TRBV7-2	TRBJ2-1	NA	CASSFSGRQPFF	TGTGCCAGCAGCTTTAGCGGGAGGCAGCCGTTCTTC
TRBD2	TRBV4-3	TRBJ2-1	few	CASSQGAPSGNYNEQFF	TGCGCCAGCAGCCAAGGGGCACCTAGCGGGAACTACAATGAGCAGTTCTTC
TRBD1	TRBV28	TRBJ1-2	NA	CASTTNPQGARGYTF	TGTGCCAGCACCACTAACCCACAGGGGGCGCGTGGCTACACCTTC
NA	TRBV19	TRBJ1-1	NA	CASSFLGGNTEAFF	TGTGCCAGTAGTTTCCTAGGGGGTAACACTGAAGCTTTCTTT
NA	TRBV12-3/TRBV12-4	TRBJ2-7	NA	CASSLQGDYEQYF	TGTGCCAGCAGTTTACAAGGGGACTACGAGCAGTACTTC
NA	TRBV9	TRBJ2-3	once	CASSVGYLTDTQYF	TGTGCCAGCAGCGTGGGCTACCTCACAGATACGCAGTATTTT
TRBD1	TRBV10-3	TRBJ1-2	once	CAISGDSSANYGYTF	TGTGCCATCAGTGGGGACAGTTCTGCTAACTATGGCTACACCTTC
TRBD1	TRBV5-5	TRBJ1-2	NA	CASSPDSGGYGYTF	TGTGCCAGCAGCCCCGACTCAGGGGGATATGGCTACACCTTC
TRBD1	TRBV5-4	TRBJ1-4	NA	CASSLNRDRDEKLFF	TGTGCCAGCAGCTTGAACCGGGACAGGGATGAAAAACTGTTTTTT
NA	TRBV11-1	TRBJ2-1	NA	CASSTGRTLLYNEQFF	TGTGCCAGCAGTACGGGACGGACCCTCCTGTACAATGAGCAGTTCTTC
NA	TRBV4-2	TRBJ2-3	NA	CASSQDRRGSTDTQYF	TGTGCCAGCAGCCAAGATCGGCGGGGATCCACAGATACGCAGTATTTT
TRBD1	TRBV15	TRBJ1-2	NA	CATSRRTGPNYGYTF	TGTGCCACCAGCAGACGGACAGGGCCTAACTATGGCTACACCTTC
NA	TRBV10-3	TRBJ2-1	NA	CAIKGGPEYNEQFF	TGTGCCATCAAGGGGGGACCAGAGTACAATGAGCAGTTCTTC
TRBD1	TRBV19	TRBJ2-5	NA	CASSRVAQGARETQYF	TGTGCCAGTAGCCGAGTGGCACAGGGGGCTAGGGAGACCCAGTACTTC